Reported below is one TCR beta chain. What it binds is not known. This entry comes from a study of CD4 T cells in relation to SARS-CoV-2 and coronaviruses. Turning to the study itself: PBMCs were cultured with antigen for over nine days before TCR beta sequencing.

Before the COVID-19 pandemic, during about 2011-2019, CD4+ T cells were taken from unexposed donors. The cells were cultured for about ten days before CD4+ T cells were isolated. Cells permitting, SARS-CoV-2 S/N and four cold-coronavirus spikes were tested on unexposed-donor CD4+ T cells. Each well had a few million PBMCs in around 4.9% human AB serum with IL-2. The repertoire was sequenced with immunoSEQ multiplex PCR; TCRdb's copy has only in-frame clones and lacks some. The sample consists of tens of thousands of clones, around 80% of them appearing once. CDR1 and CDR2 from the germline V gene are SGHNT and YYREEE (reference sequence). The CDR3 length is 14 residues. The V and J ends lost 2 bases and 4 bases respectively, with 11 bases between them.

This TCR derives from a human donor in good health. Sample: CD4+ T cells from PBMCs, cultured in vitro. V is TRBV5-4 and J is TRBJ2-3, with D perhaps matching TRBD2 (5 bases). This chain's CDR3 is CASSLGLAPDTQYF. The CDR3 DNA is TGTGCCAGCAGCTTAGGGCTAGCCCCAGATACGCAGTATTTT.